This T cell receptor (beta chain) was sequenced during a study of shared clonotypes between healthy human individuals. In regard to this clone: Its cognate antigen is unknown.

In the naive CD8 group, cells lacked CD45RO and were positively selected for CCR7, so terminally differentiated effector memory CD45RA+ cells were left out. TCRdb's table, derived via immunoSEQ multiplex PCR, lists solely in-frame clones and lacks some. The data show roughly 1,800,000 clones, with approximately 95% seen just once and more than 0.95% held by the top ten. Trimming at V came to 3 bases and at J to 10 bases, leaving 5 bases not matched to a gene. Germline V CDR1 and CDR2: MNHEY, SMNVEV (reference sequence). This CDR3 has 13 residues. Study results and limitations: Naive subsets, compared against memory subsets, generally had larger estimated richness values. Naive CD4 clonotypes were shared across several donors at about 5.3%.

The sample comprised naive CD8+ T cells sorted from blood. The TCR was taken from a man between 18 and 29 years old in good health. The rearrangement links TRBV27 to TRBJ2-1, with 8 nucleotides matching TRBD1. The DNA for the CDR3 is TGTGCCAGCAGTTTCATGACAGGGGAAGAGCAGTTCTTC. Translated: CASSFMTGEEQFF.